The 12 T cell receptor beta chains below all came from one sample that was sequenced in a study of T cell responses to AZD1222 COVID-19 vaccine. Repertoires were generated with immunoSEQ multiplex PCR, while TCRdb's copy carries only in-frame clones and drops some. The table has about 120,000 clones, 88% seen once. Here the sequenced sample was peripheral blood, taken on day 0 of AZD1222 vaccination. These receptors were taken from an adult in good health.

The rearrangement joins TRBV6-5 to TRBJ1-4; TRBD1 aligns across 7 bases. The germline gives CDR1 MNHEY, CDR2 SVGAGI. The CDR3 is 13 amino acids. With 6 bases clipped from V and 5 bases from J, the junction kept 3 bases outside the gene matches. CDR3 sequence reads: CASRGQANEKLFF. The CDR3 nucleotides are TGTGCCAGCAGAGGACAGGCCAATGAAAAACTGTTTTTT.

The chain couples TRBV6-5 to TRBJ1-6; TRBD1 might be the D (5 bases). Trimming took off 3 bases at V and 5 bases at J, with 14 bases between the two ends. Germline lookup yields CDR1 MNHEY and CDR2 SVGAGI. The CDR3 runs 16 residues. The CDR3 sequence is CASSYFSGQDNSPLHF. Here the CDR3 DNA reads TGTGCCAGCAGTTATTTTTCGGGGCAAGATAATTCACCCCTCCACTTT.

This chain joins TRBV19 and TRBJ2-2, with 8 bases matching TRBD2. The trim removed 5 bases at V and 1 base at J, leaving 6 bases unmatched. CDR1 is LNHDA and CDR2 is SQIVND in the germline V gene (reference sequence). CDR3 length equals 16 residues. The CDR3 reads CASSDGSGGNTGELFF. In DNA, the CDR3 is TGTGCCAGTAGTGACGGAAGCGGGGGGAACACCGGGGAGCTGTTTTTT.

The gene calls are TRBV19 and TRBJ2-1; 10 nucleotides line up with TRBD1. The germline CDR1 and CDR2 sequences are LNHDA and SQIVND (reference sequence). This CDR3 comprises 15 residues. Trimming took 6 bases from V and 5 from J; bases not matched to a gene: 7. The CDR3 loop reads CASSRDRGLNNEQFF. The CDR3, as DNA: TGTGCCAGTAGCCGGGACAGGGGACTGAACAATGAGCAGTTCTTC.

The chain has TRBV14 and TRBJ1-4; D call uncertain. The V end lost 3 bases, the J end lost 11 bases, and 13 bases lay between the germline ends. The germline V gene encodes CDR1 SGHDN and CDR2 FVKESK. The length of the CDR3 is 13 residues. Here the CDR3 reads CASSHRDGWKLFF. The DNA for the CDR3 is TGTGCCAGCAGCCACCGGGATGGTTGGAAACTGTTTTTT.

This chain links TRBV14 with TRBJ2-7; 7 nucleotides agree with TRBD1. Per the germline V gene, CDR1 is SGHDN and CDR2 is FVKESK. The CDR3 loop spans 13 amino acids. V lost 3 bases, J lost 3 bases, and 2 bases stayed unmatched. The DNA of the CDR3 is TGTGCCAGCAGCCACAGGGGGAGCTACGAGCAGTACTTC. This codes for CASSHRGSYEQYF. The whole variable domain, filled in from reference TRBV14 and TRBJ2-7, reads EAGVTQFPSHSVIEKGQTVTLRCDPISGHDNLYWYRRVMGKEIKFLLHFVKESKQDESGMPNNRFLAERTGGTYSTLKVQPAELEDSGVYFCASSHRGSYEQYFGPGTRLTVT.

This chain connects TRBV7-2 to TRBJ2-7; 12 nucleotides match TRBD2. Germline assignment: CDR1 SGHTA and CDR2 FQGNSA. J was trimmed by 7 bases and V by 1 base; bases with no gene match: 8. The CDR3 extends over 16 amino acids. The CDR3 DNA reads TGTGCCAGCAGCTTAGATTTCGGGACTAGCGGGTCTGAGCAGTACTTC. Amino acids: CASSLDFGTSGSEQYF.

The chain has TRBV7-2 and TRBJ2-7; TRBD1 matches at 8 bases. This CDR3 spans 15 amino acids. With V trimmed by 5 bases and J by 4 bases, 10 bases remained unmatched. CDR1 is SGHTA, CDR2 FQGNSA, per germline. The CDR3 DNA reads as TGTGCCAGCAGCCCGAGACAGGGGATAGGGTACGAGCAGTACTTC. Protein: CASSPRQGIGYEQYF. The variable domain in full, completed from reference TRBV7-2 and TRBJ2-7, reads GAGVSQSPSNKVTEKGKDVELRCDPISGHTALYWYRQSLGQGLEFLIYFQGNSAPDKSGLPSDRFSAERTGGSVSTLTIQRTQQEDSAVYLCASSPRQGIGYEQYFGPGTRLTVT.

This chain links TRBV6-1 with TRBJ2-7, with unresolved D. This CDR3 has 15 amino acids. Trimming removed 0 bases at V and 1 base at J, with 10 bases between. In germline, CDR1 is MNHNS, CDR2 SASEGT. Written as DNA, the CDR3 is TGTGCCAGCAGTGAAGCCAGTATGGGTTCCTACGAGCAGTACTTC. Its translation is CASSEASMGSYEQYF.

This clone appeared a single time. The chain uses TRBV4-2 and TRBJ1-2; a possible D gene is TRBD1 (6 bases). Per germline, CDR1 LGHNA and CDR2 YNFKEQ. V lost 1 base, J lost 7 bases, and 19 bases lay in between. The CDR3 covers 16 residues. The CDR3 loop is CASSQVRAGGAGGYTF. As DNA, the CDR3 is TGTGCCAGCAGCCAAGTTCGGGCGGGGGGCGCTGGTGGCTACACCTTC.

Here the CDR3 reads CASSGFGGTEAFF. The CDR3 nucleotides read TGTGCCAGCAGCGGATTCGGTGGCACTGAAGCTTTCTTT. This chain uses TRBV11-2 with TRBJ1-1; no clear D. The CDR3 runs to 13 residues. The germline V gene encodes CDR1 SGHAT and CDR2 FQNNGV. V was shortened by 5 bases and J by 4 bases, with 11 bases between the two germline ends. Based on the CDR3 plus reference TRBV11-2 and TRBJ1-1, the full variable domain is EAGVAQSPRYKIIEKRQSVAFWCNPISGHATLYWYQQILGQGPKLLIQFQNNGVVDDSQLPKDRFSAERLKGVDSTLKIQPAKLEDSAVYLCASSGFGGTEAFFGQGTRLTVV.

V gene TRBV3-1 (or the pseudogene TRBV3-2) combines with J gene TRBJ2-1; D gene ambiguous. Per the germline V gene, CDR1 is LGHDT and CDR2 is YNNKEL (reference sequence). The CDR3 runs to 17 residues. V was pared by 0 bases and J by 3 bases, with 15 bases between. In nucleotides, the CDR3 is TGTGCCAGCAGCCAAGATCATCGGTCACGAGTCTACAATGAGCAGTTCTTC. Residues: CASSQDHRSRVYNEQFF.